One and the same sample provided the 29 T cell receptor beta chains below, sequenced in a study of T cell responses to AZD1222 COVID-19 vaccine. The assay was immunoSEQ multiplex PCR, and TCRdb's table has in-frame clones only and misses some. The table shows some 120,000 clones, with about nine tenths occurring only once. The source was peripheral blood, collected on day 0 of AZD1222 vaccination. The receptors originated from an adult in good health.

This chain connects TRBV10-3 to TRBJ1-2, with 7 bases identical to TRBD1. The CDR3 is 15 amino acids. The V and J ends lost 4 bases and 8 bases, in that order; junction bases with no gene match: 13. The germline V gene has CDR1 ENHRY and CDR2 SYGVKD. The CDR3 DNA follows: TGTGCCATCAGTGCCTACGGGCAGGGGGATGGGGGCTACACCTTC. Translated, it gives CAISAYGQGDGGYTF.

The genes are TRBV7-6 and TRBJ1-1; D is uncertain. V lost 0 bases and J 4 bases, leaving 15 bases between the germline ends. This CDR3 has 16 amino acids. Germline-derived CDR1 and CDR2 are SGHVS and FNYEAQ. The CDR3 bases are TGTGCCAGCAGCTTAGCGCTAGAGGGAGTAGGCACTGAAGCTTTCTTT. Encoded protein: CASSLALEGVGTEAFF.

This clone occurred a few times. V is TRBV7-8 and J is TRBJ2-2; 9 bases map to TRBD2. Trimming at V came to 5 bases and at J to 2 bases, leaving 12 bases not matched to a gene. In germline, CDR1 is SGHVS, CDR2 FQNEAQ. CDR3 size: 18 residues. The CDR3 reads CASSGLLLAGFNTGELFF. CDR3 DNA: TGTGCCAGCAGCGGACTCCTTCTAGCGGGGTTCAACACCGGGGAGCTGTTTTTT.

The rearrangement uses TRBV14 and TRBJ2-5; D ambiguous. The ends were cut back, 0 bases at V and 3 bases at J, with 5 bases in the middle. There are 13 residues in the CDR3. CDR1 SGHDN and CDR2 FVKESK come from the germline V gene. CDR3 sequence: CASSQDIKETQYF. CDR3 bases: TGTGCCAGCAGCCAAGACATCAAAGAGACCCAGTACTTC.

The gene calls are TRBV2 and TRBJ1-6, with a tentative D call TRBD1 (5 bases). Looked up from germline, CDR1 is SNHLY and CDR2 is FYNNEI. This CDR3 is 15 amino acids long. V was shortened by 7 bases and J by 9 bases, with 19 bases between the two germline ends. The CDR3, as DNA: TGTGCCAGCAAGGGAGGGGCGCCGGTGGTTTCACCCCTCCACTTT. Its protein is CASKGGAPVVSPLHF.

The CDR3 is CAWGTYNSPLHF. The CDR3 coding sequence is TGTGCCTGGGGAACCTATAATTCACCCCTCCACTTT. V is TRBV30 and J is TRBJ1-6; D is unclear. In germline, CDR1 is GTSNPN, CDR2 SVGIG (reference sequence). With 5 bases removed from V and 2 bases from J, the gap between germline ends came to 4 bases. This CDR3 is 12 amino acids long.

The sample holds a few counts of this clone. The DNA for the CDR3 is TGTGCCAGCAGCCCCAGGGGCCTACTCTCTGGAAACACCATATATTTT. This translates into CASSPRGLLSGNTIYF. The V call is TRBV7-2, the J call TRBJ1-3; the D gene is possibly TRBD1 (6 bases). Germline lookup yields CDR1 SGHTA and CDR2 FQGNSA. V shed 5 bases and J shed 0 bases, with 14 bases lying between them. CDR3 size: 16 residues.

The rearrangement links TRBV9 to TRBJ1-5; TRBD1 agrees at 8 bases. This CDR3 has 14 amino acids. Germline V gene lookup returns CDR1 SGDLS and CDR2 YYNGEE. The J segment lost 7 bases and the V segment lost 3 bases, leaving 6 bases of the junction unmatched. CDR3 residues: CASSATGVWQPQHF. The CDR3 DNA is TGTGCCAGCAGCGCGACAGGGGTTTGGCAGCCCCAGCATTTT. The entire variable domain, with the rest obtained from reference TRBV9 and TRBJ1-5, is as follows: DSGVTQTPKHLITATGQRVTLRCSPRSGDLSVYWYQQSLDQGLQFLIQYYNGEERAKGNILERFSAQQFPDLHSELNLSSLELGDSALYFCASSATGVWQPQHFGDGTRLSIL.

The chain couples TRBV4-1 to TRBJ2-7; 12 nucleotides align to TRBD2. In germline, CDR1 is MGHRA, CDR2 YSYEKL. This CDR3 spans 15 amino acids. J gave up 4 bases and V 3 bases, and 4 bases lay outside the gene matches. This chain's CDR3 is CASSHRTSGTYEQYF. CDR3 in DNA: TGCGCCAGCAGCCACCGGACTAGCGGGACTTACGAGCAGTACTTC.

CDR3 in amino acids: CASSLAWQGETDTQYF. The CDR3 DNA follows: TGTGCCAGCAGCTTAGCCTGGCAGGGGGAGACAGATACGCAGTATTTT. The gene calls are TRBV7-9 and TRBJ2-3; 7 nucleotides line up with TRBD1. The length of the CDR3 is 16 residues. Trimming took 0 bases from V and 3 from J; bases not matched to a gene: 6. Germline CDR1 is SEHNR and CDR2 is FQNEAQ (reference sequence). Filled out from reference TRBV7-9 and TRBJ2-3, the complete variable domain reads DTGVSQNPRHKITKRGQNVTFRCDPISEHNRLYWYRQTLGQGPEFLTYFQNEAQLEKSRLLSDRFSAERPKGSFSTLEIQRTEQGDSAMYLCASSLAWQGETDTQYFGPGTRLTVL.

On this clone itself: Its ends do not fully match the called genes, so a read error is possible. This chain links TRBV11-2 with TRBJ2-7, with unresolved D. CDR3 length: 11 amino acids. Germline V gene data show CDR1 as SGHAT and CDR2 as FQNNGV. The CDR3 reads CASSVEREQYF. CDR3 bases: TGTGCCAGCAGCGTAGAGAGGGAGCAGTACTTC.

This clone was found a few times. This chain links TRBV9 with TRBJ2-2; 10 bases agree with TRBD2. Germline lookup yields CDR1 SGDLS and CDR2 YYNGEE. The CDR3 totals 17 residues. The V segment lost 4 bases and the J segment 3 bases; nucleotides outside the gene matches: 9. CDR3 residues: CASSPGSGGAHTGELFF. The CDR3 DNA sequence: TGTGCCAGCAGCCCGGGAAGCGGGGGGGCCCACACCGGGGAGCTGTTTTTT.

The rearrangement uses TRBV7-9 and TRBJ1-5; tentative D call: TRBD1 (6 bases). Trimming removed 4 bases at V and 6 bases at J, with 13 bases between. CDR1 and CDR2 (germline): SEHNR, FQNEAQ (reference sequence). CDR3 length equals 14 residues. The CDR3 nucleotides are TGTGCCAGCAGCTCACAGGGAGGAGGTCAGCCCCAGCATTTT. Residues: CASSSQGGGQPQHF. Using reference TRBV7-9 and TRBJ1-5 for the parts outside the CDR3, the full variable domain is DTGVSQNPRHKITKRGQNVTFRCDPISEHNRLYWYRQTLGQGPEFLTYFQNEAQLEKSRLLSDRFSAERPKGSFSTLEIQRTEQGDSAMYLCASSSQGGGQPQHFGDGTRLSIL.

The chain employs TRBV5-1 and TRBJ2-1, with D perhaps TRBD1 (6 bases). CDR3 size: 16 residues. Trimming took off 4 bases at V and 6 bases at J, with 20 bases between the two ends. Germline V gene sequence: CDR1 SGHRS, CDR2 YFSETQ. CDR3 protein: CASSVGRTDQSNEQFF. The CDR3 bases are TGCGCCAGCAGCGTAGGACGGACAGACCAATCCAATGAGCAGTTCTTC.

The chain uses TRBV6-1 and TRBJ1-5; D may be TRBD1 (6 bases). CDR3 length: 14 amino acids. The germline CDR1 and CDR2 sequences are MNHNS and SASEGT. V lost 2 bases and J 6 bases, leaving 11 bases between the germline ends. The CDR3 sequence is CASSERGGGQPQHF. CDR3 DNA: TGTGCCAGCAGTGAACGGGGGGGCGGTCAGCCCCAGCATTTT.

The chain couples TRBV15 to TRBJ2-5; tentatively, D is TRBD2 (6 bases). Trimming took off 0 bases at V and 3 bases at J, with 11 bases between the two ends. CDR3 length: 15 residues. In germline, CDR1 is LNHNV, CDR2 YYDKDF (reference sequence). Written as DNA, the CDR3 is TGTGCCACCAGCAGAGATTCGGGGGAGGAAGAGACCCAGTACTTC. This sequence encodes CATSRDSGEEETQYF.

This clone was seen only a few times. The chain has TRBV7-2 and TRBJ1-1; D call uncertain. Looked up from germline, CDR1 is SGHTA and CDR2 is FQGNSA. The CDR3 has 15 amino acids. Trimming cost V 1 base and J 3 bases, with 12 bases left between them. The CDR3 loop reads CASSLVVGSDTEAFF. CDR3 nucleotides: TGTGCCAGCAGCTTAGTCGTGGGGTCGGACACTGAAGCTTTCTTT.

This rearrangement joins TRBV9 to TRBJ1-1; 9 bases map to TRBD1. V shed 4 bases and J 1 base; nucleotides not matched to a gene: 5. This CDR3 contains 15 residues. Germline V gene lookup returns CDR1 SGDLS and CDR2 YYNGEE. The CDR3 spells CASSSPGQGNTEAFF. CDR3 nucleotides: TGTGCCAGCAGCTCCCCGGGACAGGGGAACACTGAAGCTTTCTTT.

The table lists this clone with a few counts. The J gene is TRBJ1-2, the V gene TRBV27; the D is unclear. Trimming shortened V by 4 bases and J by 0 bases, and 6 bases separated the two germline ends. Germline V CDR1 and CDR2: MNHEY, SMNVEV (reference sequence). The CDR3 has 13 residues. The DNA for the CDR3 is TGTGCCAGCAGTTCAACACCTAACTATGGCTACACCTTC. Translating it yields CASSSTPNYGYTF.

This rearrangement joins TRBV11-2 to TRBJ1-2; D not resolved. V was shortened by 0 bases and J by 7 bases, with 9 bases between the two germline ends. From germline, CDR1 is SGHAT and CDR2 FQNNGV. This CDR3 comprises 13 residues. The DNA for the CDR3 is TGTGCCAGCAGCTTAGAGGGCGCAGGTGGCTACACCTTC. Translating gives CASSLEGAGGYTF.

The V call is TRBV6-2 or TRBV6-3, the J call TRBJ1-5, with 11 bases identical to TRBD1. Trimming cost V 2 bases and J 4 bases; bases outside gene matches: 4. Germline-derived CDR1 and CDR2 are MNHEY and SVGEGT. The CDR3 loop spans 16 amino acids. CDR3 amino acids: CASSYHWDRGNQPQHF. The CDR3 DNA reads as TGTGCCAGCAGTTACCATTGGGACAGGGGGAATCAGCCCCAGCATTTT.

The CDR3 sequence: CASSRRTGDEQYF. The CDR3 nucleotides are TGCGCCAGCAGCCGCCGAACAGGGGATGAGCAGTACTTC. The chain uses TRBV4-1 and TRBJ2-7; 7 nucleotides match TRBD1. CDR1 MGHRA and CDR2 YSYEKL come from the germline V gene. This CDR3 spans 13 amino acids. V was clipped by 4 bases and J by 7 bases; unmatched bases: 7.

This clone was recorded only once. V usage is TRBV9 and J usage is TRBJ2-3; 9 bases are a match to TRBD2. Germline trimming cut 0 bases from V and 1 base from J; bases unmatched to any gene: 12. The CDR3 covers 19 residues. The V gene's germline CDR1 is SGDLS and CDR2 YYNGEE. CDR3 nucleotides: TGTGCCAGCAGCGTAGTGTCTTCCCGCGGGGGGGCCGGCACAGATACGCAGTATTTT. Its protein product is CASSVVSSRGGAGTDTQYF.

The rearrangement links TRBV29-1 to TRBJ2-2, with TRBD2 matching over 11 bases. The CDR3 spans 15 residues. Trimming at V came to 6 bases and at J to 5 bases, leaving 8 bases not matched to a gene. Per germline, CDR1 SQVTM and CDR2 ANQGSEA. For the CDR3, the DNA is TGCAGCGTCACCATAGCGGGGGGGCAAACCGGGGAGCTGTTTTTT. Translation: CSVTIAGGQTGELFF.

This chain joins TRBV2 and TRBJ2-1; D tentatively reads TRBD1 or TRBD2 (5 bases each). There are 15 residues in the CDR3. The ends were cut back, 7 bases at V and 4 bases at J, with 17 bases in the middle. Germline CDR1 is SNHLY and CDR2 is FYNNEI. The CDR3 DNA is TGTGCCAGCACCGAAGGCTCGGGGCCGTACAATGAGCAGTTCTTC. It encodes CASTEGSGPYNEQFF.

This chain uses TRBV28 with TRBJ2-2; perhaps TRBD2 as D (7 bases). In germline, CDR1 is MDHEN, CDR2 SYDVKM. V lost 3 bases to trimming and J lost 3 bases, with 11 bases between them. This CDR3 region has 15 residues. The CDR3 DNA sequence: TGTGCCAGCAGTTTCGGGGGGCTAGACACCGGGGAGCTGTTTTTT. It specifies CASSFGGLDTGELFF.

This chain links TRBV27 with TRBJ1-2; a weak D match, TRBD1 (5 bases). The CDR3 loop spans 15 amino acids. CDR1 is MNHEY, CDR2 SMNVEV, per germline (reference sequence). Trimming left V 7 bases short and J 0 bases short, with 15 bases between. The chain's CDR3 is CASTRGSGANYGYTF. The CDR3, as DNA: TGTGCCAGCACCAGAGGATCGGGGGCTAACTATGGCTACACCTTC.

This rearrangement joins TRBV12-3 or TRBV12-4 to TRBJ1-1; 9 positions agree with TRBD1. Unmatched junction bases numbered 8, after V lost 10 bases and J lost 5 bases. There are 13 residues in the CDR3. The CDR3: CATSTGGDTEAFF. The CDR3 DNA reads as TGTGCCACTTCGACAGGGGGAGATACTGAAGCTTTCTTT.

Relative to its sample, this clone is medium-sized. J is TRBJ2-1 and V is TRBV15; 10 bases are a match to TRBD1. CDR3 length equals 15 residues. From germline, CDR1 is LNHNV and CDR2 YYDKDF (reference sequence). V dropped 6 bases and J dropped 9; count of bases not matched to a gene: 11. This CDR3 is CATRRAGTGDTEQFF. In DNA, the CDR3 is TGTGCCACCAGACGGGCCGGGACAGGGGATACTGAGCAGTTCTTC.